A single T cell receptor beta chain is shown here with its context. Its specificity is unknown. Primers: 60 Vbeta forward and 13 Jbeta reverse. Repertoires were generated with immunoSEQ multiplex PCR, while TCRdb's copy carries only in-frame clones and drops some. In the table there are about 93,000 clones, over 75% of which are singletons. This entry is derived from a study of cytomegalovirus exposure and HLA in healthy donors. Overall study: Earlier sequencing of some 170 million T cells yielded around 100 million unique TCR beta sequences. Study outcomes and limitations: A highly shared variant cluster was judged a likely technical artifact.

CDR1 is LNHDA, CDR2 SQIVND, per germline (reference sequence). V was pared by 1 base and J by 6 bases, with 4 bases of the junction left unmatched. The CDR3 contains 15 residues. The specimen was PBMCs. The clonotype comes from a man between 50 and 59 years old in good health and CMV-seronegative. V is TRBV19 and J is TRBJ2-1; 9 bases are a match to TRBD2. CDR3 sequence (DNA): TGTGCCAGTAGTATAGTAGCGGGAGTAAGCAATGAGCAGTTCTTC. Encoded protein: CASSIVAGVSNEQFF.